The TCR beta chain under discussion was sequenced for a study of T cell responses to AZD1222 COVID-19 vaccine. Study conclusions and caveats: The sample set comprised mostly white British donors with more females, and clonal diversity was possibly underestimated. Vaccination with two AZD1222 doses was followed by a rise in Spike-specific TCR breadth and depth.

With regard to this clone: Its antigen is not known.

The CDR3 sequence is 13 residues long. The V gene end was trimmed by 4 bases and the J gene end by 3 bases; junction bases not matched to a gene: 2. Germline V gene sequence: CDR1 SGHRS, CDR2 YFSETQ. Sequencing was performed with immunoSEQ multiplex PCR; in TCRdb, only in-frame clones are kept and a portion is missing. The sample has 140,000 to 150,000 clones, 85% to 95% seen once. This specimen was peripheral blood, taken after recovery from COVID-19. The origin of this receptor is an adult who had recovered from COVID-19. The chain couples TRBV5-1 to TRBJ2-5; 8 positions agree with TRBD2. The CDR3 DNA sequence: TGCGCCAGCAGCACGGGGGGGAAAGAGACCCAGTACTTC. This gives the protein CASSTGGKETQYF.